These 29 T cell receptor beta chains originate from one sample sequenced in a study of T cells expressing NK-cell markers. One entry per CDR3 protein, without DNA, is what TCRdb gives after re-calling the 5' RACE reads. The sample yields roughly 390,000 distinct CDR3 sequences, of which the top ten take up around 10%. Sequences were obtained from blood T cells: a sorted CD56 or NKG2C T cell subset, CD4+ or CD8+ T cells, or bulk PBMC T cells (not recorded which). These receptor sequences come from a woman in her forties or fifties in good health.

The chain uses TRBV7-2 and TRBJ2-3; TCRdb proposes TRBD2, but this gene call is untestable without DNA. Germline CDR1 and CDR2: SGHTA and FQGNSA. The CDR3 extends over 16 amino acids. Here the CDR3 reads CASSGEGLADSDTQYF.

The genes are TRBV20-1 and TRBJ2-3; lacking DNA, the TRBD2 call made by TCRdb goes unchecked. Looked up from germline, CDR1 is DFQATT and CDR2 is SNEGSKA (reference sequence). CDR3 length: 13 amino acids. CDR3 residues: CSARSGVPDTQYF.

This CDR3 reads CASSIGWTDTQYF. The chain has TRBV7-2 and TRBJ2-3. CDR3 size: 13 residues. CDR1 and CDR2 (germline): SGHTA, FQGNSA.

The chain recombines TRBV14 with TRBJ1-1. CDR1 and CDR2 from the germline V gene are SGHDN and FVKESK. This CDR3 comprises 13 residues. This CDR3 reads CASSQESWAEAFF.

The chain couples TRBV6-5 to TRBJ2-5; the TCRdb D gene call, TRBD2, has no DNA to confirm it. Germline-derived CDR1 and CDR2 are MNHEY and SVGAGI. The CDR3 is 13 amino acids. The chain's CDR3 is CASSRTSEETQYF.

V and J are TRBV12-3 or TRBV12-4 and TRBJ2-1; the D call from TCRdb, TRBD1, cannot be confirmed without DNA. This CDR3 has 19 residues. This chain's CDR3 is CASSPGGGTGMGSYNEQFF.

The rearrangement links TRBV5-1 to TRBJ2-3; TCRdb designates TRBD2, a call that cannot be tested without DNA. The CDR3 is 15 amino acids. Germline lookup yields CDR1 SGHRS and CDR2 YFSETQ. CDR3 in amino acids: CASRRTSERTDTQYF.

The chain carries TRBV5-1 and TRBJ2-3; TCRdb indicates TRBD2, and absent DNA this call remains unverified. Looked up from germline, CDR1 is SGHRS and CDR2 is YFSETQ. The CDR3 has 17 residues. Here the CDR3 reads CASSLRMGVGVTDTQYF.

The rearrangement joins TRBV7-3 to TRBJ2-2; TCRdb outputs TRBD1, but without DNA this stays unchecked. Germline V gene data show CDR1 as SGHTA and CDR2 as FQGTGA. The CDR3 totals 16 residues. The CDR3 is CASSLKGTGDSGELFF.

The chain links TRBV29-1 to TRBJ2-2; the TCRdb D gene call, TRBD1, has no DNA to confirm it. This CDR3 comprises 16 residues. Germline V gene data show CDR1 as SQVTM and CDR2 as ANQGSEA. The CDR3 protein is CSVVLPGQVNTGELFF.

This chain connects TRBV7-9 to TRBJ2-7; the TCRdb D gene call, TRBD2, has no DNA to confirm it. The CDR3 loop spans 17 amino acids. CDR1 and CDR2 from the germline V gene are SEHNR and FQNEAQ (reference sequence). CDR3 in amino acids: CASSLAVGSGGSYEQYF.

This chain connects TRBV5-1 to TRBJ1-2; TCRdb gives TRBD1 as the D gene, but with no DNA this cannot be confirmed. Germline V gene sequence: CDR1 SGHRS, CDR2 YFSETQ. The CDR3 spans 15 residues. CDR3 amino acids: CASSSTGTGYDGYTF.

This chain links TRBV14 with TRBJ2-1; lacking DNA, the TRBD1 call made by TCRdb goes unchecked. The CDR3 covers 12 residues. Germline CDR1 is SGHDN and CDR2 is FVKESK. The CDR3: CASSYLGQGAFF. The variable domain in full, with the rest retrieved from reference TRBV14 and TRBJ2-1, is EAGVTQFPSHSVIEKGQTVTLRCDPISGHDNLYWYRRVMGKEIKFLLHFVKESKQDESGMPNNRFLAERTGGTYSTLKVQPAELEDSGVYFCASSYLGQGAFFGPGTRLTVL.

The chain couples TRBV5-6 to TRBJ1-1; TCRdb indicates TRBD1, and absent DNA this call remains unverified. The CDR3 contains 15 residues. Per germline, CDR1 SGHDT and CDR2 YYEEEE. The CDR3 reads CASSSTETLNTEAFF.

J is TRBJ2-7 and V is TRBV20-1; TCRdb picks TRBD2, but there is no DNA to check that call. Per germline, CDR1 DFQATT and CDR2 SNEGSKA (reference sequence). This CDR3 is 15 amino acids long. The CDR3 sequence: CSASPPSGSSYEQYF.

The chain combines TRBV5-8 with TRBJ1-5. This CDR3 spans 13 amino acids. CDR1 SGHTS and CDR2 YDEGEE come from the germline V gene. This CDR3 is CASSGVGSQPQHF.

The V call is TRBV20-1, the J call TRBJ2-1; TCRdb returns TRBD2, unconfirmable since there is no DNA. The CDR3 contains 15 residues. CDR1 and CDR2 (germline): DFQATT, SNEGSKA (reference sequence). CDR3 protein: CSANKDGRRYNEQFF.

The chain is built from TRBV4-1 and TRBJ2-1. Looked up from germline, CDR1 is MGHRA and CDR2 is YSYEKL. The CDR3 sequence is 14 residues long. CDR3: CASRSAISYNEQFF.

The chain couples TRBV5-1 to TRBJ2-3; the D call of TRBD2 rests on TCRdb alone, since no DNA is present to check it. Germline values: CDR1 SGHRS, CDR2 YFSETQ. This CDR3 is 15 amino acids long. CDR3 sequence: CASSRLAGEVDTQYF.

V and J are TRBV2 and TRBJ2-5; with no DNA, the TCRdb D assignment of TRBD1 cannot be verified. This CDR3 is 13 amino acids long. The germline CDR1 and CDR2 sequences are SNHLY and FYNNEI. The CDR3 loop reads CASSGPRDETQYF.

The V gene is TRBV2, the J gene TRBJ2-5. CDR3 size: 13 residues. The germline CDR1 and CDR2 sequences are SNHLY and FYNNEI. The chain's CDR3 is CASRSGTKETQYF.

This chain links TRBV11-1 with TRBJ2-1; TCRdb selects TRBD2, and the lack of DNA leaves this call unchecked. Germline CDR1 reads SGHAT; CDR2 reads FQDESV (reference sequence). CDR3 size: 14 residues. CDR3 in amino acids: CASSMGLAGEEQFF.

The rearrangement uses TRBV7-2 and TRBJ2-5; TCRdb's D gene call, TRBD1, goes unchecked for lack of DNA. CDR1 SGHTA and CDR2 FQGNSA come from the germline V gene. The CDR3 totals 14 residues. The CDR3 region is CASSFEGAEETQYF.

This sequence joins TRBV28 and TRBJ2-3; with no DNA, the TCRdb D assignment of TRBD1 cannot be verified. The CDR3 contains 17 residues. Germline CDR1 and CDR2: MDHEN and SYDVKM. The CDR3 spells CASRLRTGITGEDTQYF.

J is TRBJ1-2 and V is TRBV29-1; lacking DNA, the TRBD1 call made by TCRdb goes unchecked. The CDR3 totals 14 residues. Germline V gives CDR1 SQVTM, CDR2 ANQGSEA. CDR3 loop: CSVALQGLDYGYTF.

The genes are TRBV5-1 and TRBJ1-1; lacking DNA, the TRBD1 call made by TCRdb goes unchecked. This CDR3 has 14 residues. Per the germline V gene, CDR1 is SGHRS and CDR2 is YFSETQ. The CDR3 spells CASSLEGGFSEAFF.

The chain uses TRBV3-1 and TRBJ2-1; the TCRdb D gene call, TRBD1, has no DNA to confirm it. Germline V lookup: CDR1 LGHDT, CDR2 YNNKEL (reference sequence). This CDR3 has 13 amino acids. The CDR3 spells CASSLQGGSARFF.

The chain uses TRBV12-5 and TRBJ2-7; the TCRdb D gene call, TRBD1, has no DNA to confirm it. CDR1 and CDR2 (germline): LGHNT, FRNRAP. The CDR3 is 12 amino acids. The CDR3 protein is CASAGQAYEQYF.

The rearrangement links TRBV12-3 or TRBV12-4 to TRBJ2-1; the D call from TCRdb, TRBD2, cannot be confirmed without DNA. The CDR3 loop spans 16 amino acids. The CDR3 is CASSYPSVTGYNEQFF.